This TCR beta chain was documented in a study of tumor and adjacent non-tumor tissue in lung cancer. Study overall: Stage I to III disease affected roughly ten men and about five women aged roughly 31 to 85. On average, productive TCRbeta reads reached about 4.17 million per sample. General study points: Significantly higher TCR diversity was found in tumor than normal lung.

This clonotype has only a few counts. What it recognizes is unknown. One end of the junction does not line up with germline, which may come from a read error. CDR1 and CDR2 from the germline V gene are SGHNT and YYREEE (reference sequence). The CDR3 is made up of 16 amino acids. This sample's RNA came from whole unsorted tissue. This non-tumor lung sample came from over 3 cm beyond the tumor edge. Chemotherapy-naive patients with new lung cancer underwent thoracic surgery in China, August–November 2014. The library came from three nested PCR rounds adapted from ARM-PCR protocols. In TCRdb, the multiplex PCR reads were re-called with MiXCR into one record per CDR3 protein. The table lists about 110,000 distinct CDR3 sequences, about 64% of them singletons, with over 15% in the top ten.

The receptor comes from a man aged 55 to 69 with non-small cell lung cancer. The sequenced sample was distant non-tumor lung tissue. The genes are TRBV5-4 and TRBJ2-2, with D tentatively TRBD1 (6 bases). CDR3: CAGSLGTPANTGELFF. The CDR3 bases are TGTGCCGGCAGCCTAGGGACACCCGCGAACACCGGGGAGCTGTTTTTT.